The clone carrying this TCR beta chain was observed at least ten times. The antigen is not known. This record comes from a study of T cells in Graves' hyperthyroidism and ophthalmopathy. This sample holds PBMCs from roughly 10 ml fresh peripheral blood. The CDR3 regions of TCR beta were amplified from RNA transcripts. The primer set for the first-round RT-PCR of the TCR CDR3 was HTBI. One entry per CDR3 protein results from TCRdb running MiXCR on the multiplex PCR reads. The data contain some 580,000 distinct CDR3 sequences, approximately 15% of them singletons. Regarding the study as a whole: In validation, the model predicted ophthalmopathy. These predictions came a median about 6.2 months before onset. Most thyroid clonotypes with frequency above 0.001 were detected in blood.

There are 12 residues in the CDR3. Between the trimmed V and J ends, which lost 6 bases and 4 bases, there was a span of 12 bases. CDR1 is GTSNPN, CDR2 SVGIG, per germline (reference sequence). This receptor was taken from a woman in her 40s with Graves' ophthalmopathy. Sequencing input: blood. The chain joins TRBV30 to TRBJ2-5, with D uncertain. The CDR3 protein is CACGDVLETQYF. CDR3 nucleotide sequence: TGTGCCTGCGGTGACGTCTTAGAGACCCAGTACTTC. Together with reference TRBV30 and TRBJ2-5, the CDR3 gives the full variable domain: SQTIHQWPATLVQPVGSPLSLECTVEGTSNPNLYWYRQAAGRGLQLLFYSVGIGQISSEVPQNLSASRPQDRQFILSSKKLLLSDSGFYLCACGDVLETQYFGPGTRLLVL.